What follows describes a single TCR beta chain. Its target is unknown. This CDR3 contains 14 residues. V dropped 5 bases and J dropped 8 bases, with 16 bases sitting between them. The V gene's germline CDR1 is SNHLY and CDR2 FYNNEI. This record belongs to a study of beta chain features in type 1 diabetes. Whole-study findings and limits: VDJ junctions sequenced from type 1 diabetes patients showed fewer insertions and more deletions. PCR may have favored shorter templates equally in patients and controls. Shorter TCRB CDR3s, moderately but significantly so, were found in Type 1 diabetes patients in all four CD4+ subsets.

Using CD45RO/CCR7/CD25/CD127/CD95/CD27, CD4+ naive, central memory, regulatory and stem cell-like memory cells were sorted. Investigators reverse transcribed all isolated RNA, so they sequenced expressed TCRB transcripts. Measured with immunoSEQ multiplex PCR; TCRdb has only the in-frame clones, and not every one. The sample has around 16,000 clones; 45% to 65% are singletons. The receptor comes from a woman aged 18-35 years in good health. The sequencing input was stem cell memory CD4+ T cells from blood. V is TRBV2 and J is TRBJ2-1; D not certain. The CDR3 sequence: CASSNEATSYEQFF. The CDR3 nucleotides read TGTGCCAGCAGTAACGAGGCCACCTCCTATGAGCAGTTCTTC. Full variable domain (missing parts from reference TRBV2 and TRBJ2-1): EPEVTQTPSHQVTQMGQEVILRCVPISNHLYFYWYRQILGQKVEFLVSFYNNEISEKSEIFDDQFSVERPDGSNFTLKIRSTKLEDSAMYFCASSNEATSYEQFFGPGTRLTVL.